This T cell receptor (beta chain) was observed in a study of blood T cell repertoires in COVID-19. As for the study in general: The United States, Italy and Spain were the sources of the acute and convalescent COVID-19 samples.

TCRdb's copy holds only in-frame clones and misses some; the assay was immunoSEQ multiplex PCR. Among roughly 70,000 clones listed, about nine tenths were seen once. The V gene lost 0 bases and the J gene lost 7 bases, with 14 bases spanning the gap. Germline V gene sequence: CDR1 SGDLS, CDR2 YYNGEE. The CDR3 length is 15 residues. Input material: peripheral blood. This TCR was recovered from a woman of 80 years or more with active COVID-19. The chain recombines TRBV9 with TRBJ2-4; maybe TRBD1 (6 bases). CDR3 sequence reads: CASSVAGDITNIQYF. DNA for the CDR3: TGTGCCAGCAGCGTAGCCGGGGACATAACGAACATTCAGTACTTC.